Presented here are 20 T cell receptor beta chains from one specimen sequenced in a study of blood T cell repertoires in COVID-19. Clones were sequenced by immunoSEQ multiplex PCR, and TCRdb holds only the in-frame ones, with some missing. This table holds 200,000 to 250,000 clones, roughly 87% found once. Sequencing was done on a sample of PBMCs or T cells enriched from blood (not recorded which). The source is a man in his thirties or forties in a cohort exposed to, infected with or recovered from COVID-19 (not recorded which).

The chain employs TRBV9 and TRBJ1-6; possible D gene TRBD1, 6 bases. The CDR3 spans 12 residues. The germline CDR1 and CDR2 sequences are SGDLS and YYNGEE. Trimming took off 5 bases at V and 6 bases at J, with 6 bases between the two ends. The CDR3 region is CASRGANSPLHF. The CDR3 DNA reads as TGTGCCAGCAGGGGGGCTAATTCACCCCTCCACTTT.

A single count supports this clone. The chain recombines TRBV5-4 with TRBJ2-4; D is uncertain. The CDR3 is 14 amino acids. Trimming removed 4 bases from V and 4 bases from J, with 12 bases in between. Per the germline V gene, CDR1 is SGHNT and CDR2 is YYREEE (reference sequence). CDR3 nucleotide sequence: TGTGCCAGCAGCCGCCCGGAACTAAAAAACATTCAGTACTTC. This sequence encodes CASSRPELKNIQYF.

This chain links TRBV24-1 with TRBJ2-1, with D possibly being TRBD1 (5 bases). Germline loops: CDR1 KGHDR, CDR2 SFDVKD. V shed 8 bases and J shed 10 bases, with 29 bases lying between them. The CDR3 loop spans 17 amino acids. DNA of the CDR3: TGTGCCACCATCTTGAGGTATGGGGCAGAGAATGTTGACGAGCAGTTCTTC. Residues: CATILRYGAENVDEQFF.

The chain recombines TRBV14 with TRBJ2-7; no firm D call. From germline, CDR1 is SGHDN and CDR2 FVKESK. V shed 4 bases and J shed 4 bases, with 5 bases lying between them. The CDR3 contains 11 residues. The CDR3 spells CASSPGYEQYF. The CDR3 bases are TGTGCCAGCAGCCCAGGATACGAGCAGTACTTC.

This clone was found once. This chain joins TRBV13 and TRBJ1-2; TRBD1 matches 12 bases. V shed 5 bases, J shed 7 bases, and the junction held 14 bases outside the gene matches. Germline CDR1 and CDR2: PRHDT and FYEKMQ (reference sequence). The CDR3 consists of 17 residues. CDR3 nucleotide sequence: TGTGCCAGCAGCGGGGGGACAGGGGGCTTTGACCTTCGTGGCTACACCTTC. It codes for CASSGGTGGFDLRGYTF. The full variable domain, with the rest looked up from reference TRBV13 and TRBJ1-2, is AAGVIQSPRHLIKEKRETATLKCYPIPRHDTVYWYQQGPGQDPQFLISFYEKMQSDKGSIPDRFSAQQFSDYHSELNMSSLELGDSALYFCASSGGTGGFDLRGYTFGSGTRLTVV.

DNA for the CDR3: TGTGCCAGCAGTCCGACAGGGTTAAATGAGCAGTTCTTC. Its translation: CASSPTGLNEQFF. V and J are TRBV28 and TRBJ2-1; TRBD1 matches 7 bases. This CDR3 region has 13 residues. The V gene's germline CDR1 is MDHEN and CDR2 SYDVKM. The ends lost 5 bases at V and 7 bases at J; junction bases unmatched: 5.

The V call is TRBV9, the J call TRBJ2-1; 10 nucleotides line up with TRBD1. Per germline, CDR1 SGDLS and CDR2 YYNGEE. The CDR3 runs 15 residues. The trim removed 0 bases at V and 8 bases at J, leaving 5 bases unmatched. The CDR3 DNA sequence: TGTGCCAGCAGCGTAGTAGGGGACAGGGGCGATGAGCAGTTCTTC. Its protein is CASSVVGDRGDEQFF.

This rearrangement joins TRBV5-6 to TRBJ2-2, with 11 bases lining up with TRBD1. Germline CDR1 is SGHDT and CDR2 is YYEEEE. CDR3 size: 16 residues. The V gene end was trimmed by 4 bases and the J gene end by 5 bases; junction bases not matched to a gene: 7. CDR3 in amino acids: CASSVGQGAWTGELFF. The CDR3 DNA is TGTGCCAGCAGCGTCGGACAGGGGGCCTGGACCGGGGAGCTGTTTTTT.

The J gene is TRBJ1-6, the V gene TRBV28; D unresolved. Germline V lookup: CDR1 MDHEN, CDR2 SYDVKM. Trimming stripped 6 bases from V and 8 bases from J, with 11 bases between. The CDR3 totals 13 residues. The CDR3 region has the DNA TGTGCCAGCAGACCTTTCGAGTATTCACCCCTCCACTTT. This gives the protein CASRPFEYSPLHF.

The rearrangement joins TRBV7-2 to TRBJ2-2, with 13 bases matching TRBD2. V was pared by 2 bases and J by 7 bases, with 13 bases of the junction left unmatched. CDR1 and CDR2 from the germline V gene are SGHTA and FQGNSA. This CDR3 is 19 amino acids long. CDR3 sequence reads: CASSLRLRGLAGVGGELFF. The CDR3 nucleotides are TGTGCCAGCAGCTTAAGGTTGCGCGGACTAGCGGGAGTAGGCGGGGAGCTGTTTTTT.

The CDR3 region has the DNA TGTGCCAGCGACAGGGGTCGCCAGCCCCAGCATTTT. Translation: CASDRGRQPQHF. This chain links TRBV6-5 with TRBJ1-5; 8 bases line up with TRBD1. The CDR3 extends over 12 amino acids. Germline V gene data show CDR1 as MNHEY and CDR2 as SVGAGI. The ends lost 8 bases at V and 7 bases at J; junction bases unmatched: 4.

The V gene is TRBV18, the J gene TRBJ1-2; TRBD1 might be the D (5 bases). Deletions cut 6 bases from V and 2 bases from J, with 10 bases between. The CDR3 loop spans 13 amino acids. From germline, CDR1 is KGHSH and CDR2 LQKENI. CDR3 in amino acids: CASSRGDNYGYTF. The CDR3 DNA reads TGTGCCAGCTCGCGGGGGGACAACTATGGCTACACCTTC.

J is TRBJ2-7 and V is TRBV21-1; the DNA was not used to check the table's D call, TRBD1. TRBV21-1 is termed a pseudogene. CDR3 length: 14 amino acids. CDR3 DNA: TGTGCCAGCAGCAAAGGGGACACTTCCTACGAGCAGTACTTC. Translating gives CASSKGDTSYEQYF.

The rearrangement uses TRBV14 and TRBJ2-3, with 10 bases that match TRBD2. The V gene end was trimmed by 4 bases and the J gene end by 0 bases; junction bases not matched to a gene: 16. The germline V gene encodes CDR1 SGHDN and CDR2 FVKESK. The CDR3 sequence is 20 residues long. As DNA, the CDR3 is TGTGCCAGCAGCCGTGGAAGCGGGAGGGCGATTACCTCTAGCACAGATACGCAGTATTTT. This encodes CASSRGSGRAITSSTDTQYF.

V is TRBV7-9 and J is TRBJ1-5; D is unresolved. V was cut by 4 bases and J by 0 bases, with 13 bases left in between. Germline-derived CDR1 and CDR2 are SEHNR and FQNEAQ (reference sequence). The CDR3 covers 16 residues. The CDR3 coding sequence is TGTGCCAGCAGCTCCGAAAACGGTTATAGCAATCAGCCCCAGCATTTT. This encodes CASSSENGYSNQPQHF. Complete variable domain (other parts from reference TRBV7-9 and TRBJ1-5): DTGVSQNPRHKITKRGQNVTFRCDPISEHNRLYWYRQTLGQGPEFLTYFQNEAQLEKSRLLSDRFSAERPKGSFSTLEIQRTEQGDSAMYLCASSSENGYSNQPQHFGDGTRLSIL.

The J gene is TRBJ2-1, the V gene TRBV9, with 8 bases fitting TRBD1. Trimming took 0 bases from V and 1 from J; bases not matched to a gene: 3. Germline CDR1 SGDLS, CDR2 YYNGEE. The CDR3 runs to 16 residues. CDR3 protein: CASSVDGTGSYNEQFF. The CDR3 DNA follows: TGTGCCAGCAGCGTAGACGGGACAGGTTCCTACAATGAGCAGTTCTTC.

The chain links TRBV5-5 to TRBJ2-3; 8 nucleotides line up with TRBD1. CDR1 SGHKS and CDR2 YYEKEE come from the germline V gene (reference sequence). The CDR3 has 14 residues. Trimming removed 6 bases from V and 0 bases from J; junction bases left unmatched: 3. The CDR3 nucleotides read TGTGCCAGCATCTGGGACAGGAGCACAGATACGCAGTATTTT. It specifies CASIWDRSTDTQYF.

The chain joins TRBV6-2 or TRBV6-3 to TRBJ2-1, with TRBD1 matching over 9 bases. Germline CDR1 MNHEY, CDR2 SVGEGT. J was trimmed by 1 base and V by 6 bases; bases with no gene match: 7. There are 16 residues in the CDR3. The CDR3 nucleotides are TGTGCCAGCAGCCCTCACAGGGGGCAATCCTACAATGAGCAGTTCTTC. This sequence encodes CASSPHRGQSYNEQFF.

This chain connects TRBV2 to TRBJ1-5; maybe TRBD1 (5 bases). Germline CDR1 reads SNHLY; CDR2 reads FYNNEI. V lost 3 bases to trimming and J lost 3 bases, with 12 bases between them. The CDR3 contains 15 residues. CDR3 sequence reads: CASSDDSRLNQPQHF. DNA of the CDR3: TGTGCCAGCAGTGATGACAGCAGGCTCAATCAGCCCCAGCATTTT.

The chain combines TRBV5-1 with TRBJ2-2; 11 nucleotides match TRBD2. The germline V gene encodes CDR1 SGHRS and CDR2 YFSETQ. The ends lost 4 bases at V and 5 bases at J; junction bases unmatched: 10. There are 17 residues in the CDR3. The CDR3 sequence is CASSPHSGRANTGELFF. The DNA for the CDR3 is TGCGCCAGCAGCCCCCATAGCGGGAGGGCCAATACCGGGGAGCTGTTTTTT. Looking up the rest from reference TRBV5-1 and TRBJ2-2 gives the full variable domain: KAGVTQTPRYLIKTRGQQVTLSCSPISGHRSVSWYQQTPGQGLQFLFEYFSETQRNKGNFPGRFSGRQFSNSRSEMNVSTLELGDSALYLCASSPHSGRANTGELFFGEGSRLTVL.